Detailed here is one T cell receptor beta chain. Time point meaning: blood at routine non-recurrence follow-up after resection. V was pared by 2 bases and J by 4 bases, with 4 bases of the junction left unmatched. The CDR3 totals 15 residues. Germline V gene sequence: CDR1 MDHEN, CDR2 SYDVKM. These data belong to a study of spatial heterogeneity in lung cancer. At the level of the study: Consistently, beta-chain sequences turned up in larger numbers than alpha-chain sequences did. There were, on average, more than 9.5 raw-read appearances for each unique TCR and UMI combination.

Each TCR cDNA molecule carried a unique molecular identifier. MiXCR, applied by TCRdb to the 5' RACE reads, yields one record per CDR3 protein. This table holds more than 9,500 distinct CDR3 sequences, 20% to 25% found once. This clonotype was sampled from a female donor with early-stage non-small cell lung cancer. This chain joins TRBV28 and TRBJ2-3, with 9 bases identical to TRBD1. The material was PBMCs, obtained at follow-up. The CDR3 region has the DNA TGTGCCAGCAGTTTAGGGACAGGGATTGCAGATACGCAGTATTTT. Its translation is CASSLGTGIADTQYF.